These 17 T cell receptor beta chains originate from one sample sequenced in a study of T-cell reconstitution after alpha-beta-depleted transplantation in children. Preparation of the TCRbeta library was carried out with unique molecular identifiers. TCRdb itself ran the PCR reads through MiXCR, one entry per CDR3 protein. The sample includes more than 150,000 distinct CDR3 sequences, roughly 15% of them seen just once. The input for sequencing was PBMCs from the stem cell graft donor, taken from the stem cell graft. The receptors derive from a human donor who donated a stem cell graft to a child with acute lymphoblastic leukemia.

In its sample, this clonotype was seen many times. The chain employs TRBV11-2 and TRBJ2-1, with 8 bases that match TRBD2. This CDR3 is 15 amino acids long. After removal of 5 bases from V and 7 bases from J, the junction contained 10 bases not matched to a gene. Germline-derived CDR1 and CDR2 are SGHAT and FQNNGV. The DNA of the CDR3 is TGTGCCAGCAGCCGAAGCGGGAGTACCCTAAATGAGCAGTTCTTC. Translated, it gives CASSRSGSTLNEQFF.

Ten or more counts support this clonotype. This chain connects TRBV12-3 or TRBV12-4 to TRBJ2-1; possibly TRBD1 for D (5 bases). This CDR3 has 14 residues. V dropped 5 bases and J dropped 5 bases, with 13 bases sitting between them. The DNA for the CDR3 is TGTGCCAGCAGTCAGGGCACTCCGGACAATGAGCAGTTCTTC. As protein: CASSQGTPDNEQFF.

The chain has TRBV5-1 and TRBJ1-2, with TRBD1 matching 7 bases. Germline CDR1 and CDR2: SGHRS and YFSETQ. This CDR3 region has 15 residues. With V trimmed by 7 bases and J by 1 base, 10 bases remained unmatched. The DNA for the CDR3 is TGCGCCAGCGGTAACGGGACAGAGAGTAACTATGGCTACACCTTC. Amino acids: CASGNGTESNYGYTF.

Note on this clonotype: It may be a read error: a sequence one base away is much more abundant. The chain combines TRBV12-3 or TRBV12-4 with TRBJ2-2; the D call may be TRBD1 or TRBD2 (6 bases each). This CDR3 has 14 amino acids. V shed 10 bases and J shed 9 bases, with 21 bases lying between them. The CDR3 nucleotides are TGTGCCATTTCCGCGTGGGGGGCGGCCTGGGAGCTGTTTTTT. Amino acids: CAISAWGAAWELFF.

This clonotype was seen many times. The chain couples TRBV28 to TRBJ2-5; 10 positions match TRBD2. CDR1 is MDHEN, CDR2 SYDVKM, per germline. The CDR3 totals 17 residues. V lost 7 bases to trimming and J lost 5 bases; unmatched junction nucleotides: 16. The CDR3 reads CASTLGGLAGEAETQYF. The DNA of the CDR3 is TGTGCCAGCACCCTCGGAGGGCTAGCGGGAGAGGCGGAGACCCAGTACTTC.

The V call is TRBV7-8, the J call TRBJ2-5, with 9 nucleotides matching TRBD2. Trimming removed 0 bases from V and 1 base from J; junction bases left unmatched: 9. The CDR3 consists of 18 residues. Germline lookup yields CDR1 SGHVS and CDR2 FQNEAQ. The CDR3 DNA follows: TGTGCCAGCAGCTTAGCGAGGGCTAGCGGGGTACCCCAAGAGACCCAGTACTTC. It specifies CASSLARASGVPQETQYF.

The table lists this clonotype with many counts. This rearrangement joins TRBV5-4 to TRBJ2-1; TRBD2 matches at 8 bases. The CDR3 extends over 18 amino acids. Germline V CDR1 and CDR2: SGHNT, YYREEE (reference sequence). Trimming removed 0 bases from V and 3 bases from J; junction bases left unmatched: 11. This CDR3 is CASSLVSASGPLYNEQFF. CDR3 in DNA: TGTGCCAGCAGCTTGGTAAGCGCTAGCGGGCCCCTCTACAATGAGCAGTTCTTC. The full variable domain, in which reference TRBV5-4 and TRBJ2-1 provide the parts outside the CDR3, is ETGVTQSPTHLIKTRGQQVTLRCSSQSGHNTVSWYQQALGQGPQFIFQYYREEENGRGNFPPRFSGLQFPNYSSELNVNALELDDSALYLCASSLVSASGPLYNEQFFGPGTRLTVL.

This clonotype was picked up many times. The chain couples TRBV20-1 to TRBJ2-3; D is possibly TRBD2 (6 bases). V lost 0 bases and J 0 bases, leaving 10 bases between the germline ends. In germline, CDR1 is DFQATT, CDR2 SNEGSKA (reference sequence). This CDR3 contains 15 residues. CDR3 bases: TGCAGTGCTAGAGACCATAGCGGAAGCACAGATACGCAGTATTTT. It codes for CSARDHSGSTDTQYF.

Ten or more counts support this clonotype. The chain couples TRBV15 to TRBJ2-6; unclear D gene. Germline V gene data show CDR1 as LNHNV and CDR2 as YYDKDF (reference sequence). Trimming removed 4 bases from V and 0 bases from J, with 10 bases in between. The CDR3 consists of 16 residues. As DNA, the CDR3 is TGTGCCACCAGCATGTCGGGTCACTCTGGGGCCAACGTCCTGACTTTC. Translation gives CATSMSGHSGANVLTF.

This clonotype has a count of ten or more. This chain links TRBV29-1 with TRBJ1-2; 8 bases fit TRBD1. The germline V gene has CDR1 SQVTM and CDR2 ANQGSEA. Trimming cost V 4 bases and J 5 bases; bases outside gene matches: 9. The CDR3 is 14 amino acids. CDR3 residues: CSVVRDRTSYGYTF. CDR3 in DNA: TGCAGCGTTGTAAGGGACAGGACCTCTTATGGCTACACCTTC. Variable domain in full (rest from reference TRBV29-1 and TRBJ1-2): SAVISQKPSRDICQRGTSLTIQCQVDSQVTMMFWYRQQPGQSLTLIATANQGSEATYESGFVIDKFPISRPNLTFSTLTVSNMSPEDSSIYLCSVVRDRTSYGYTFGSGTRLTVV.

This clonotype was recorded at least ten times. The chain couples TRBV28 to TRBJ2-3; D possibly corresponds to TRBD2 (6 bases). The V end was cut by 4 bases, the J end by 0 bases, with 17 bases between. The germline CDR1 and CDR2 sequences are MDHEN and SYDVKM. The CDR3 spans 17 residues. CDR3 sequence (DNA): TGTGCCAGCAGTTATGCGCTAGCGTTCGCTAGCACAGATACGCAGTATTTT. Translated: CASSYALAFASTDTQYF.

This clonotype turned up a few times. The J gene is TRBJ2-7, the V gene TRBV10-3; 7 positions agree with TRBD1. J lost 0 bases, V lost 6 bases, and 2 bases had no gene match. CDR3 size: 13 residues. Germline CDR1 reads ENHRY; CDR2 reads SYGVKD. CDR3 bases: TGTGCCATCAGACGACAGGGCTCCTACGAGCAGTACTTC. Encoded protein: CAIRRQGSYEQYF.

This clonotype was detected many times. The CDR3 is CASSLVQGATTEAFF. CDR3 DNA: TGCGCCAGCAGCTTGGTTCAGGGGGCGACCACTGAAGCTTTCTTT. The V gene is TRBV5-1, the J gene TRBJ1-1; 8 bases line up with TRBD1. Germline CDR1 and CDR2: SGHRS and YFSETQ. This CDR3 region has 15 residues. The junction had 5 bases not matched to a gene; V was cut back by 0 bases and J by 4 bases.

This clonotype was recorded at least ten times. The chain employs TRBV7-8 and TRBJ2-1; 12 bases line up with TRBD2. In germline, CDR1 is SGHVS, CDR2 FQNEAQ. The CDR3 spans 16 residues. The V and J ends lost 4 bases and 5 bases, in that order; junction bases with no gene match: 6. The CDR3 loop reads CASSSRTSGVNNEQFF. In DNA, the CDR3 is TGTGCCAGCAGCTCCCGGACTAGCGGGGTAAACAATGAGCAGTTCTTC.

This clonotype has a handful of counts. The gene calls are TRBV3-1 and TRBJ2-4, with D uncertain. CDR1 is LGHDT and CDR2 is YNNKEL in the germline V gene (reference sequence). There are 14 residues in the CDR3. Trimming pared 0 bases from V and 2 bases from J, leaving 5 bases between. This chain's CDR3 is CASSQDGTKNIQYF. The CDR3 bases are TGTGCCAGCAGCCAAGATGGGACCAAAAACATTCAGTACTTC. Full variable domain (rest looked up from reference TRBV3-1 and TRBJ2-4): DTAVSQTPKYLVTQMGNDKSIKCEQNLGHDTMYWYKQDSKKFLKIMFSYNNKELIINETVPNRFSPKSPDKAHLNLHINSLELGDSAVYFCASSQDGTKNIQYFGAGTRLSVL.

The chain has TRBV27 and TRBJ2-3, with 8 bases aligning to TRBD1. The V segment lost 6 bases and the J segment 1 base; nucleotides outside the gene matches: 12. Germline V CDR1 and CDR2: MNHEY, SMNVEV (reference sequence). The CDR3 has 17 residues. The CDR3, as DNA: TGTGCCAGCAGGCGGACAGGGCCCGGTTTGGGCACAGATACGCAGTATTTT. It codes for CASRRTGPGLGTDTQYF.

The rearrangement uses TRBV12-3 or TRBV12-4 and TRBJ1-1; 8 bases line up with TRBD1. The junction had 8 bases not matched to a gene; V was cut back by 4 bases and J by 1 base. There are 16 residues in the CDR3. CDR3 protein: CASSSPLGTGNTEAFF. The CDR3 region has the DNA TGTGCCAGCAGTTCGCCCCTCGGGACAGGGAACACTGAAGCTTTCTTT.